Sequencing of this TCR beta chain was carried out in a study of blood T cell repertoires in COVID-19. Under the authors' procedure: Scientists estimated how many nucleated cells there were by amplifying reference gene primers. Using immunoSEQ multiplex PCR, the repertoire was profiled, and TCRdb retains in-frame clones only, with some absent. Clone size and V and J calls were adopted from that table, with D and trimming inferred from the DNA. This sample carries hundreds of thousands of clones, approximately 90% of them seen once, and the ten largest clones take 2.5% to 3.5%. The length of the CDR3 is 15 residues. V lost 1 base and J lost 5, with 14 bases in between. Germline lookup yields CDR1 LGHNA and CDR2 YNFKEQ. Assignments of participants to cohorts depended upon their own reported clinical history.

The rearrangement joins TRBV4-2 to TRBJ2-5, with a possible D match to TRBD2 (6 bases). Sequencing was carried out using PBMCs or T cells enriched from blood (not recorded which). This TCR was sampled from a woman aged 50 to 60 who had recovered from COVID-19. This chain's CDR3 is CASSQAPGSGETQYF. The CDR3 DNA reads TGTGCCAGCAGCCAAGCCCCCGGGAGCGGGGAGACCCAGTACTTC.